This is a list of T cell receptor beta chains from one sample in a study of T cell responses to AZD1222 COVID-19 vaccine. The data were produced by immunoSEQ multiplex PCR, yet TCRdb's version contains in-frame clones alone and is incomplete. In the table there are under 150,000 clones, 85% to 95% of which are singletons. The sequenced sample was peripheral blood, obtained on day 0 of AZD1222 vaccination. Receptors originate from an adult in good health. CDR3s include the opening cysteine and the closing phenylalanine or tryptophan. D genes are given only for firm matches. The listing skips clone size in some rows; elsewhere it reads once, few, many or a size class.

J: TRBJ2-1; size: .; D: TRBD2; V: TRBV30; DNA: TGTGCCTGGAGTCCCGGGACTAGCGGGACAAGGAAGTTCTTC; CDR3: CAWSPGTSGTRKFF
J: TRBJ1-2; size: .; D: .; V: TRBV15; DNA: TGTGCCACCAGCAGAGATCAGGGCGGCTATGGCTACACCTTC; CDR3: CATSRDQGGYGYTF
J: TRBJ1-2; size: .; D: TRBD1; V: TRBV2; DNA: TGTGCCAGCAACCGGGGACAGGGAAATGGCTACACCTTC; CDR3: CASNRGQGNGYTF
J: TRBJ2-7; size: .; D: .; V: TRBV5-4; DNA: TGTGCCAGCAGCTTGACGACAGGTAGGGGAGACGAGCAGTACTTC; CDR3: CASSLTTGRGDEQYF
J: TRBJ1-5; size: .; D: TRBD1; V: TRBV2; DNA: TGTGCCAGCAGTGAAGGACAGGGAGTTCAGCCCCAGCATTTT; CDR3: CASSEGQGVQPQHF
J: TRBJ2-6; size: .; D: .; V: TRBV7-3; DNA: TGTGCCAGCAGCTTAGGGGTCACTGGGGCCAACGTCCTGACTTTC; CDR3: CASSLGVTGANVLTF
J: TRBJ1-1; size: once; D: TRBD1; V: TRBV7-9; DNA: TGTGCCAGCAGCTTACAGGGGGGCACTGAAGCTTTCTTT; CDR3: CASSLQGGTEAFF
J: TRBJ1-1; size: .; D: .; V: TRBV7-9; DNA: TGTGCCAGCAGCTTGGGGGGAATTGAAGCTTTCTTT; CDR3: CASSLGGIEAFF
J: TRBJ1-2; size: .; D: TRBD1; V: TRBV5-1; DNA: TGCGCCAGCAGCTTGGGAAAGACAGGGGGGGATGGCTACACCTTC; CDR3: CASSLGKTGGDGYTF
J: TRBJ1-3; size: .; D: TRBD1; V: TRBV10-3; DNA: TGTGCCATCAGTGATTGGGACAGACAAGGAAACACCATATATTTT; CDR3: CAISDWDRQGNTIYF
J: TRBJ2-7; size: .; D: .; V: TRBV7-9; DNA: TGTGCCAGCAGCTCGAAAGGGCCCTACGAGCAGTACTTC; CDR3: CASSSKGPYEQYF
J: TRBJ1-4; size: .; D: TRBD1; V: TRBV5-4; DNA: TGTGCCAGCAGCCCGGGACAGGGGGAAGAAAAACTGTTTTTT; CDR3: CASSPGQGEEKLFF
J: TRBJ2-4; size: .; D: .; V: TRBV28; DNA: TGTGCCAGCAGTTTGGCGTGGACAGACAGTTACATTCAGTACTTC; CDR3: CASSLAWTDSYIQYF
J: TRBJ2-3; size: .; D: TRBD2; V: TRBV19; DNA: TGTGCCAGTAGTATAGCTCTCCCCGGAGCGGGAGCATATACGCAGTATTTT; CDR3: CASSIALPGAGAYTQYF
J: TRBJ1-5; size: .; D: .; V: TRBV4-1; DNA: TGCGCCAGCAGCCAGAGCCTTGGGCGGGGTTATAGCAATCAGCCCCAGCATTTT; CDR3: CASSQSLGRGYSNQPQHF
J: TRBJ2-7; size: .; D: TRBD2; V: TRBV2; DNA: TGTGCCAGCTCGGCTAGCGGGAGTTACGAGCAGTACTTC; CDR3: CASSASGSYEQYF
J: TRBJ1-1; size: .; D: TRBD1; V: TRBV11-2; DNA: TGTGCCAGCAGCTTCCGAAGGACAGGCGGAGGGACTGAAGCTTTCTTT; CDR3: CASSFRRTGGGTEAFF
J: TRBJ2-7; size: .; D: .; V: TRBV5-5; DNA: TGTGCCAGCAGCTTAGGTACCCCCTACGAGCAGTACTTC; CDR3: CASSLGTPYEQYF
J: TRBJ2-7; size: .; D: TRBD2; V: TRBV3-1/TRBV3-2; DNA: TGTGCCAGCAGCAAGCAACTAGCGGGTTCCGAGCAGTACTTC; CDR3: CASSKQLAGSEQYF
J: TRBJ2-1; size: .; D: .; V: TRBV24-1; DNA: TGTGCCACCAGTGGCGACCCAACAAGTGATGAGCAGTTCTTC; CDR3: CATSGDPTSDEQFF
J: TRBJ1-1; size: .; D: TRBD1; V: TRBV6-5; DNA: TGTGCCAGCAGTTACCAGACAGGGACCTTTGGTGCTTTCTTT; CDR3: CASSYQTGTFGAFF
J: TRBJ2-1; size: once; D: .; V: TRBV19; DNA: TGTGCCAGTAGTATGCGAGGACTTTTCAATGAGCAGTTCTTC; CDR3: CASSMRGLFNEQFF
J: TRBJ2-2; size: once; D: TRBD1; V: TRBV4-1; DNA: TGCGCCAGCAGCCAAGATGGGCAGGGGGTCGACGGGGAGCTGTTTTTT; CDR3: CASSQDGQGVDGELFF
J: TRBJ2-5; size: .; D: TRBD1; V: TRBV6-5; DNA: TGTGCCAGCAGTTACCCAGGGGGAGAGACCCAGTACTTC; CDR3: CASSYPGGETQYF
J: TRBJ1-5; size: .; D: .; V: TRBV4-2; DNA: TGTGCCAGCAGCCAAGATTGGTCCGGGTCTTATCAGCCCCAGCATTTT; CDR3: CASSQDWSGSYQPQHF
J: TRBJ1-1; size: .; D: .; V: TRBV4-1; DNA: TGCGCCAGCAGCCAAGTCGGGGCAAGTGAAGCTTTCTTT; CDR3: CASSQVGASEAFF
J: TRBJ1-6; size: few; D: .; V: TRBV9; DNA: TGTGCCAGCAGCGTAGGTCCCAGCCCTAATTCACCCCTCCACTTT; CDR3: CASSVGPSPNSPLHF
J: TRBJ1-1; size: few; D: .; V: TRBV7-9; DNA: TGTGCCAGCAGCTTGGCCTTGAACACTGAAGCTTTCTTT; CDR3: CASSLALNTEAFF
J: TRBJ2-1; size: .; D: TRBD2; V: TRBV7-9; DNA: TGTGCCAGCAGCTTAGACGGGAGGGTTAGCGATGAGCAGTTCTTC; CDR3: CASSLDGRVSDEQFF
J: TRBJ1-2; size: .; D: .; V: TRBV7-2; DNA: TGTGCCAGCAGCTTAATGTCAGGCCCTAACTATGGCTACACCTTC; CDR3: CASSLMSGPNYGYTF
J: TRBJ2-1; size: .; D: TRBD2; V: TRBV4-1; DNA: TGCGCCAGCAGCCAAGCAACTAGCGGGGGTTACAATGAGCAGTTCTTC; CDR3: CASSQATSGGYNEQFF
J: TRBJ1-1; size: once; D: TRBD1; V: TRBV2; DNA: TGTGCCAGCAGTGTTACAGGGGGCGCGGACGCTTTCTTT; CDR3: CASSVTGGADAFF
J: TRBJ2-1; size: .; D: .; V: TRBV5-1; DNA: TGCGCCAGCAGCCCTGAGGGCTACAATGAGCAGTTCTTC; CDR3: CASSPEGYNEQFF
J: TRBJ1-1; size: few; D: .; V: TRBV6-1; DNA: TGTGCCAGCAGTGAAGCCGGAAGGAGTTCCACTGAAGCTTTCTTT; CDR3: CASSEAGRSSTEAFF
J: TRBJ1-4; size: few; D: TRBD1; V: TRBV19; DNA: TGTGCCAGTAGCAGAGAGGGGACAGTCGCTACAAATGAAAAACTGTTTTTT; CDR3: CASSREGTVATNEKLFF
J: TRBJ1-1; size: .; D: .; V: TRBV5-6; DNA: TGTGCCAGCAGCTTGGCTCAGATGAACACTGAAGCTTTCTTT; CDR3: CASSLAQMNTEAFF
J: TRBJ2-1; size: .; D: TRBD1; V: TRBV11-3; DNA: TGTGCCAGCAGCTTGTCTGGGACAGGCTCCTACAATGAGCAGTTCTTC; CDR3: CASSLSGTGSYNEQFF
J: TRBJ2-7; size: .; D: .; V: TRBV29-1; DNA: TGCAGCGTTGGGGACGGGAGCTACGAGCAGTACTTC; CDR3: CSVGDGSYEQYF
J: TRBJ2-3; size: .; D: .; V: TRBV18; DNA: TGTGCCAGCTCACCACTTGTGGCGAAAGGTAGGACAGATACGCAGTATTTT; CDR3: CASSPLVAKGRTDTQYF
J: TRBJ1-6; size: once; D: .; V: TRBV12-3/TRBV12-4; DNA: TGTGCCAGCAGTCGGACAAGTAATTCACCCCTCCACTTT; CDR3: CASSRTSNSPLHF
J: TRBJ1-3; size: once; D: .; V: TRBV4-1; DNA: TGCGCCAGCAGCCAAGTTGGGGCCCGTGGCGACACCATATATTTT; CDR3: CASSQVGARGDTIYF
J: TRBJ1-6; size: .; D: .; V: TRBV5-4; DNA: TGTGCCAGCAGCTTGGTGCTAGGGACGAATTCACCCCTCCACTTT; CDR3: CASSLVLGTNSPLHF
J: TRBJ1-1; size: .; D: .; V: TRBV10-1; DNA: TGCGCCAGCAGCCAGGCGAACACTGAAGCTTTCTTT; CDR3: CASSQANTEAFF
J: TRBJ2-7; size: .; D: .; V: TRBV6-5; DNA: TGTGCCAGCAGTTACGGTAACAGGGCCTTCTACGAGCAGTACTTC; CDR3: CASSYGNRAFYEQYF
J: TRBJ1-3; size: .; D: .; V: TRBV19; DNA: TGTGCCAGTAGCCCGAGGGGGATTGGAAACACCATATATTTT; CDR3: CASSPRGIGNTIYF
J: TRBJ1-1; size: .; D: TRBD1; V: TRBV11-1; DNA: TGTGCCAGCAGCTCATTCACAGGGGGAACTGAAGCTTTCTTT; CDR3: CASSSFTGGTEAFF
J: TRBJ2-1; size: .; D: .; V: TRBV9; DNA: TGTGCCAGCAGCGAGACCCGGGGTGAGCAGTTCTTC; CDR3: CASSETRGEQFF
J: TRBJ2-3; size: .; D: .; V: TRBV5-1; DNA: TGCGCCACATCGGTAGCAGGGGCAGATACGCAGTATTTT; CDR3: CATSVAGADTQYF
J: TRBJ2-3; size: .; D: .; V: TRBV7-8; DNA: TGTGCCAGCAGCCCATCATCGCTAGGGGGGGGAGATACGCAGTATTTT; CDR3: CASSPSSLGGGDTQYF
J: TRBJ1-1; size: once; D: .; V: TRBV5-1; DNA: TGCGCCAGCAGCCGAACGGACAGCGAAATTACAGAAGCTTTCTTT; CDR3: CASSRTDSEITEAFF
J: TRBJ2-5; size: .; D: .; V: TRBV27; DNA: TGTGCCAGCAGTTTTCTAGCCGGGGAGACCCAGTACTTC; CDR3: CASSFLAGETQYF
J: TRBJ2-3; size: .; D: TRBD2; V: TRBV2; DNA: TGTGCCAGCAGCGCACTCGCGGGGGGGGCAACAGATACGCAGTATTTT; CDR3: CASSALAGGATDTQYF
J: TRBJ2-5; size: .; D: .; V: TRBV15; DNA: TGTGCCACCAGCAGAGTGGGGGGGGCGCAAGAGACCCAGTACTTC; CDR3: CATSRVGGAQETQYF
J: TRBJ2-1; size: .; D: .; V: TRBV6-5; DNA: TGTGCCAGCAGCCCCGCCCTGAGCTCCTACAATGAGCAGTTCTTC; CDR3: CASSPALSSYNEQFF
J: TRBJ1-1; size: .; D: .; V: TRBV7-9; DNA: TGTGCCAGTGGGGTGGAGTATGAGAACACTGAAGCTTTCTTT; CDR3: CASGVEYENTEAFF
J: TRBJ2-1; size: .; D: TRBD2; V: TRBV6-2/TRBV6-3; DNA: TGTGCCAGCAGTTATGCTCCGACTAGCGGGAGCTGGTACAATGAGCAGTTCTTC; CDR3: CASSYAPTSGSWYNEQFF